What follows are 12 T cell receptor beta chains derived from one specimen sequenced in a study of cytomegalovirus exposure and HLA in healthy donors. The PCR used 60 Vbeta and 13 Jbeta primers. TCRdb keeps only in-frame clones here, not all; method: immunoSEQ multiplex PCR. The table includes around 78,000 clones, roughly 80% detected once. The material sequenced was PBMCs. These receptors were obtained from a male donor in good health and CMV-seronegative.

The chain combines TRBV10-3 with TRBJ2-7; the match to TRBD1 covers 8 bases. Germline V gene sequence: CDR1 ENHRY, CDR2 SYGVKD. The CDR3 loop spans 14 amino acids. With 4 bases clipped from V and 2 bases from J, the junction kept 4 bases outside the gene matches. Written as DNA, the CDR3 is TGTGCCATCAGTGCACAGGGGGAGGCCTACGAGCAGTACTTC. It specifies CAISAQGEAYEQYF.

The chain couples TRBV5-1 to TRBJ2-2; maybe TRBD1 (6 bases). Between the trimmed V and J ends, which lost 0 bases and 3 bases, there was a span of 12 bases. The CDR3 loop spans 16 amino acids. Germline CDR1 reads SGHRS; CDR2 reads YFSETQ. This chain's CDR3 is CASSLAGAGDTGELFF. The CDR3 DNA reads as TGCGCCAGCAGCTTGGCCGGGGCAGGGGACACCGGGGAGCTGTTTTTT.

V gene TRBV28 combines with J gene TRBJ1-4; the D gene is possibly TRBD1 (6 bases). This CDR3 contains 16 residues. Germline CDR1 reads MDHEN; CDR2 reads SYDVKM. Trimming took off 5 bases at V and 8 bases at J, with 21 bases between the two ends. This CDR3 reads CASSAPMGAPEEKLFF. DNA for the CDR3: TGTGCCAGCAGTGCCCCCATGGGGGCCCCGGAGGAAAAACTGTTTTTT.

This clone was seen just once. In this CDR3 the conserved last residue, phenylalanine or tryptophan, is missing, so a read error is likely. The genes are TRBV5-1 and TRBJ1-2; 7 bases align to TRBD1. V gave up 4 bases and J gave up 3 bases; unmatched junction bases: 18. The CDR3 length is 18 residues. In germline, CDR1 is SGHRS, CDR2 YFSETQ. The CDR3 here is CASSQDLGQASLYYGYTL. CDR3 nucleotide sequence: TGCGCCAGCAGCCAAGACTTAGGACAGGCTTCACTCTACTATGGCTACACCCTC.

The rearrangement joins TRBV7-9 to TRBJ1-4, with D perhaps TRBD1 (5 bases). Germline V gene sequence: CDR1 SEHNR, CDR2 FQNEAQ (reference sequence). The CDR3 spans 17 residues. Trimming shortened V by 1 base and J by 5 bases, and 17 bases separated the two germline ends. For the CDR3, the DNA is TGTGCCAGCAGCTTAGGAGGTTTGGGGCAGGAGAATGAAAAACTGTTTTTT. Its protein product is CASSLGGLGQENEKLFF. Based on the CDR3 plus reference TRBV7-9 and TRBJ1-4, the full variable domain is DTGVSQNPRHKITKRGQNVTFRCDPISEHNRLYWYRQTLGQGPEFLTYFQNEAQLEKSRLLSDRFSAERPKGSFSTLEIQRTEQGDSAMYLCASSLGGLGQENEKLFFGSGTQLSVL.

This chain joins TRBV19 and TRBJ1-1; D might be TRBD1 (5 bases). The germline CDR1 and CDR2 sequences are LNHDA and SQIVND (reference sequence). CDR3 length: 14 amino acids. V gave up 3 bases and J gave up 1 base, with 9 bases separating them. CDR3 sequence (DNA): TGTGCCAGTAGTATTTGGGGGGGGAACACTGAAGCTTTCTTT. Amino acids: CASSIWGGNTEAFF.

This chain links TRBV7-8 with TRBJ1-2; tentatively, D is TRBD1 (5 bases). The CDR3 length is 15 residues. V dropped 5 bases and J dropped 4 bases, with 17 bases sitting between them. Germline V lookup: CDR1 SGHVS, CDR2 FQNEAQ. In nucleotides, the CDR3 is TGTGCCAGCAGCGTAAGAAGGTCCGGGGGCTATGGCTACACCTTC. It codes for CASSVRRSGGYGYTF.

V gene TRBV5-1 combines with J gene TRBJ2-3, with unresolved D. V was pared by 4 bases and J by 1 base, with 13 bases between. The germline V gene has CDR1 SGHRS and CDR2 YFSETQ. The CDR3 runs to 15 residues. The CDR3 spells CASSPAVGGTDTQYF. CDR3 sequence (DNA): TGCGCCAGCAGCCCCGCAGTGGGCGGCACAGATACGCAGTATTTT.

The CDR3 loop reads CASSPSGSSTDTQYF. CDR3 nucleotide sequence: TGTGCCAGCAGCCCGTCCGGGTCTAGCACAGATACGCAGTATTTT. The chain uses TRBV14 and TRBJ2-3; D not resolved. Germline V gives CDR1 SGHDN, CDR2 FVKESK. Trimming pared 4 bases from V and 0 bases from J, leaving 11 bases between. There are 15 residues in the CDR3.

J is TRBJ1-5 and V is TRBV6-1, with D perhaps TRBD1 (6 bases). V lost 4 bases, J lost 2 bases, and 21 bases lay in between. This CDR3 has 18 amino acids. From germline, CDR1 is MNHNS and CDR2 SASEGT. The CDR3 spells CASSGCSRGRGCNQPQHF. As DNA, the CDR3 is TGTGCCAGCAGTGGTTGCTCCCGGGGAAGGGGGTGCAATCAGCCCCAGCATTTT.

This chain links TRBV9 with TRBJ2-3; TRBD1 is a possible D gene (5 bases). V lost 3 bases, J lost 0 bases, and 11 bases lay in between. The CDR3 spans 15 residues. Germline assignment: CDR1 SGDLS and CDR2 YYNGEE. The CDR3 DNA sequence: TGTGCCAGCAGCGCCAGGGTGGCTAGCACAGATACGCAGTATTTT. Translating gives CASSARVASTDTQYF.

The gene calls are TRBV5-1 and TRBJ2-3; 8 nucleotides match TRBD2. The V and J ends lost 4 bases and 2 bases, in that order; junction bases with no gene match: 3. Germline lookup yields CDR1 SGHRS and CDR2 YFSETQ. The CDR3 extends over 14 amino acids. The CDR3 sequence is CASSSGGLTDTQYF. The CDR3 nucleotides read TGCGCCAGCAGCAGCGGGGGCCTCACAGATACGCAGTATTTT.